Each of the 28 T cell receptor beta chains below was sequenced from the same sample in a study of cytomegalovirus exposure and HLA in healthy donors. PCR used 60 Vbeta primers and 13 Jbeta primers. Only in-frame clones appear in the TCRdb table, and some are missing; sequencing was by immunoSEQ multiplex PCR. The sample has roughly 160,000 clones; approximately 83% are singletons. The sequencing input was PBMCs. The source of these receptors is a boy aged 2 to 10 in good health and CMV-seronegative.

The chain combines TRBV30 with TRBJ1-2; TRBD1 agrees at 9 bases. This CDR3 spans 15 amino acids. V lost 2 bases and J lost 8; bases outside the gene matches: 12. CDR1 is GTSNPN, CDR2 SVGIG, per germline (reference sequence). The chain's CDR3 is CAWSQPGQGFYGYTF. DNA of the CDR3: TGTGCCTGGAGTCAACCGGGACAGGGTTTTTACGGCTACACCTTC.

The chain has TRBV5-6 and TRBJ2-3; 13 nucleotides agree with TRBD2. Trimming at V came to 2 bases and at J to 4 bases, leaving 4 bases not matched to a gene. The length of the CDR3 is 16 residues. Looked up from germline, CDR1 is SGHDT and CDR2 is YYEEEE. The CDR3 is CASSFRTSGRADTQYF. In nucleotides, the CDR3 is TGTGCCAGCAGCTTTAGGACTAGCGGGAGAGCAGATACGCAGTATTTT.

This chain joins TRBV9 and TRBJ1-2; a weak D match, TRBD1 (6 bases). V lost 3 bases, J lost 8 bases, and 11 bases lay in between. CDR1 and CDR2 from the germline V gene are SGDLS and YYNGEE. This CDR3 region has 12 residues. For the CDR3, the DNA is TGTGCCAGCAGCGCTAGTGGGACAGGCTACACCTTC. This encodes CASSASGTGYTF.

V gene TRBV7-9 combines with J gene TRBJ1-2, with D possibly matching TRBD1 (5 bases). This CDR3 region has 13 residues. Germline CDR1 is SEHNR and CDR2 is FQNEAQ (reference sequence). The V gene lost 2 bases and the J gene lost 8 bases, with 12 bases spanning the gap. The CDR3 protein is CASSLPGRGGYTF. As DNA, the CDR3 is TGTGCCAGCAGCTTACCAGGGCGGGGAGGCTACACCTTC.

The rearrangement links TRBV15 to TRBJ2-1; D is unclear. Germline loops: CDR1 LNHNV, CDR2 YYDKDF (reference sequence). V lost 3 bases and J 3 bases, leaving 6 bases between the germline ends. The CDR3 has 13 residues. CDR3 in amino acids: CATSSADYNEQFF. The CDR3 region has the DNA TGTGCCACCAGCAGTGCGGACTACAATGAGCAGTTCTTC.

The V gene is TRBV7-2, the J gene TRBJ2-5; D unclear. V was pared by 2 bases and J by 5 bases, with 6 bases between. The V gene's germline CDR1 is SGHTA and CDR2 FQGNSA. The CDR3 totals 12 residues. CDR3: CASSLRRETQYF. CDR3 in DNA: TGTGCCAGCAGCTTAAGGCGGGAGACCCAGTACTTC.

V gene TRBV27 combines with J gene TRBJ1-1; 8 nucleotides match TRBD1. Trimming at V came to 7 bases and at J to 0 bases, leaving 13 bases not matched to a gene. This CDR3 is 17 amino acids long. From germline, CDR1 is MNHEY and CDR2 SMNVEV (reference sequence). The CDR3 DNA reads as TGTGCCAGCATCCCCGGACAGGGAGTCCCCATGAACACTGAAGCTTTCTTT. Amino acid sequence: CASIPGQGVPMNTEAFF.

This clone was seen once. This chain joins TRBV7-8 and TRBJ2-1; possible D gene TRBD1, 6 bases. V was cut by 5 bases and J by 2 bases, with 16 bases left in between. CDR1 SGHVS and CDR2 FQNEAQ come from the germline V gene. CDR3 length: 16 residues. CDR3: CASSPGTHEAYNEQFF. CDR3 DNA: TGTGCCAGCAGCCCTGGGACACACGAGGCCTACAATGAGCAGTTCTTC.

The chain carries TRBV6-5 and TRBJ1-1, with D perhaps TRBD1 (6 bases). CDR3 size: 14 residues. Trimming took off 6 bases at V and 2 bases at J, with 13 bases between the two ends. Germline values: CDR1 MNHEY, CDR2 SVGAGI. The chain's CDR3 is CASSARDINTEAFF. The CDR3 region has the DNA TGTGCCAGCAGCGCCCGGGACATAAACACTGAAGCTTTCTTT.

The chain carries TRBV2 and TRBJ2-5; D perhaps matches TRBD2 (5 bases). The V end was cut by 7 bases, the J end by 5 bases, with 17 bases between. There are 14 residues in the CDR3. CDR1 is SNHLY and CDR2 is FYNNEI in the germline V gene. The CDR3 spells CASKLGPTGETQYF. DNA for the CDR3: TGTGCCAGCAAGTTAGGGCCTACGGGGGAGACCCAGTACTTC. The variable domain in full, with the rest retrieved from reference TRBV2 and TRBJ2-5, is EPEVTQTPSHQVTQMGQEVILRCVPISNHLYFYWYRQILGQKVEFLVSFYNNEISEKSEIFDDQFSVERPDGSNFTLKIRSTKLEDSAMYFCASKLGPTGETQYFGPGTRLLVL.

Points on this clone: Relative to the germline gene, one junction end is altered; a read error may explain this. V is TRBV7-9 and J is TRBJ2-3; D is possibly TRBD1 (5 bases). Germline CDR1 reads SEHNR; CDR2 reads FQNEAQ (reference sequence). This CDR3 spans 15 amino acids. This CDR3 reads CSSSLPQGFTDTQYF. CDR3 DNA: TGTTCCAGCAGCTTACCGCAGGGCTTCACAGATACGCAGTATTTT. Drawing the rest from reference TRBV7-9 and TRBJ2-3, the complete variable domain is DTGVSQNPRHKITKRGQNVTFRCDPISEHNRLYWYRQTLGQGPEFLTYFQNEAQLEKSRLLSDRFSAERPKGSFSTLEIQRTEQGDSAMYLCSSSLPQGFTDTQYFGPGTRLTVL.

This chain connects TRBV5-1 to TRBJ1-2; 10 bases are shared with TRBD1. CDR1 and CDR2 (germline): SGHRS, YFSETQ. This CDR3 region has 14 residues. V shed 5 bases and J 6 bases; nucleotides not matched to a gene: 7. CDR3 region: CASRFDRGLNGYTF. In nucleotides, the CDR3 is TGCGCCAGCAGATTCGACAGGGGGCTCAATGGCTACACCTTC. The entire variable domain, with the rest obtained from reference TRBV5-1 and TRBJ1-2, is as follows: KAGVTQTPRYLIKTRGQQVTLSCSPISGHRSVSWYQQTPGQGLQFLFEYFSETQRNKGNFPGRFSGRQFSNSRSEMNVSTLELGDSALYLCASRFDRGLNGYTFGSGTRLTVV.

The J gene is TRBJ2-1, the V gene TRBV4-3, with TRBD2 matching over 14 bases. V was pared by 1 base and J by 6 bases, with 11 bases of the junction left unmatched. The CDR3 runs 19 residues. Per the germline V gene, CDR1 is LGHNA and CDR2 is YSLEER. CDR3 sequence (DNA): TGCGCCAGCAGCCAAGCTTCAACGGGACTAGCGGGAGTCGTCAATGAGCAGTTCTTC. Translated: CASSQASTGLAGVVNEQFF.

The J gene is TRBJ1-4, the V gene TRBV7-8, with D possibly being TRBD1 (5 bases). This CDR3 is 19 amino acids long. CDR1 SGHVS and CDR2 FQNEAQ come from the germline V gene. V lost 0 bases to trimming and J lost 0 bases, with 17 bases between them. This CDR3 is CASSLAFRVDRTTNEKLFF. CDR3 in DNA: TGTGCCAGCAGCTTAGCTTTCAGGGTTGATAGGACAACTAATGAAAAACTGTTTTTT.

This chain connects TRBV6-1 to TRBJ2-3; TRBD2 aligns across 16 bases. The CDR3 is 19 amino acids. Trimming cost V 3 bases and J 0 bases; bases outside gene matches: 6. Germline CDR1 MNHNS, CDR2 SASEGT. In DNA, the CDR3 is TGTGCCAGCAGTGAGGATGGGACTAGCGGGGGGGCTAGCACAGATACGCAGTATTTT. As protein: CASSEDGTSGGASTDTQYF.

V usage is TRBV5-6 and J usage is TRBJ2-1, with D possibly matching TRBD1 (5 bases). This CDR3 is 13 amino acids long. V lost 7 bases to trimming and J lost 4 bases, with 12 bases between them. Germline-derived CDR1 and CDR2 are SGHDT and YYEEEE. CDR3 in amino acids: CASPPGIYNEQFF. For the CDR3, the DNA is TGTGCCAGCCCCCCAGGGATTTACAATGAGCAGTTCTTC.

The chain recombines TRBV7-9 with TRBJ2-2, with 9 positions matching TRBD2. The V segment lost 5 bases and the J segment 15 bases; nucleotides outside the gene matches: 10. CDR1 and CDR2 from the germline V gene are SEHNR and FQNEAQ (reference sequence). The CDR3 length is 13 residues. Here the CDR3 reads CASSGSGLASVFF. The DNA of the CDR3 is TGTGCCAGCAGCGGATCGGGACTAGCTTCGGTGTTTTTT.

The chain recombines TRBV5-1 with TRBJ1-2; TRBD1 agrees at 8 bases. The germline CDR1 and CDR2 sequences are SGHRS and YFSETQ. The CDR3 runs 18 residues. J gave up 5 bases and V 0 bases, and 15 bases lay outside the gene matches. Written as DNA, the CDR3 is TGCGCCAGCAGCTTGGCCCCGATCGGGACAGGAGGGTGGTATGGCTACACCTTC. This codes for CASSLAPIGTGGWYGYTF.

The V and J genes are TRBV19 and TRBJ1-1; the D is unclear. The CDR3 is 12 amino acids. Germline V gene lookup returns CDR1 LNHDA and CDR2 SQIVND (reference sequence). Trimming removed 6 bases from V and 4 bases from J, with 9 bases in between. CDR3 in DNA: TGTGCCAGTAGCATCGGAGTCACTGAAGCTTTCTTT. Translated, it gives CASSIGVTEAFF.

V gene TRBV7-8 combines with J gene TRBJ1-6; D is undetermined. Trimming stripped 5 bases from V and 7 bases from J, with 12 bases between. The V gene's germline CDR1 is SGHVS and CDR2 FQNEAQ. The CDR3 is 14 amino acids. The CDR3 region is CASSVTGRNSPLHF. The CDR3 bases are TGTGCCAGCAGCGTAACCGGGAGGAATTCACCCCTCCACTTT.

The chain uses TRBV6-5 and TRBJ2-5, with 7 bases lining up with TRBD2. V was clipped by 8 bases and J by 13 bases; unmatched bases: 10. CDR1 and CDR2 (germline): MNHEY, SVGAGI. This CDR3 region has 11 residues. The CDR3 is CASGNGGFRYF. In nucleotides, the CDR3 is TGTGCCAGCGGGAACGGGGGGTTCAGGTACTTC.

Written as DNA, the CDR3 is TGTGCCAGCAGCTCCACAGGTAGCCAAGAGACCCAGTACTTC. Protein: CASSSTGSQETQYF. The rearrangement links TRBV9 to TRBJ2-5; tentatively, D is TRBD1 (5 bases). The V end lost 4 bases, the J end lost 1 base, and 11 bases lay between the germline ends. The CDR3 runs to 14 residues. Germline V CDR1 and CDR2: SGDLS, YYNGEE.

This clone is a singleton in its sample. Written as DNA, the CDR3 is TGTGCCAGCAGTTACCAACAGGGCTCTGGAAACACCATATATTTT. Amino acid sequence: CASSYQQGSGNTIYF. This chain joins TRBV6-5 and TRBJ1-3, with D perhaps TRBD1 (6 bases). CDR1 and CDR2 (germline): MNHEY, SVGAGI. The germline V and J ends were trimmed by 2 bases and 0 bases, with 8 bases remaining between them. This CDR3 has 15 residues.

The V and J genes are TRBV27 and TRBJ1-2, with 7 nucleotides matching TRBD1. Germline assignment: CDR1 MNHEY and CDR2 SMNVEV (reference sequence). Unmatched junction bases numbered 7, after V lost 5 bases and J lost 7 bases. The CDR3 runs 13 residues. CDR3 loop: CASSHSEGAGYTF. The DNA of the CDR3 is TGTGCCAGCAGTCACTCGGAGGGGGCTGGCTACACCTTC.

The J gene is TRBJ2-3, the V gene TRBV6-5, with 7 bases lining up with TRBD1. CDR1 is MNHEY and CDR2 is SVGAGI in the germline V gene. CDR3 length: 13 residues. J lost 8 bases, V lost 6 bases, and 8 bases had no gene match. CDR3 region: CASSLEGDSTQYF. The CDR3 DNA is TGTGCCAGCAGCCTAGAGGGGGACAGTACGCAGTATTTT.

The chain joins TRBV7-9 to TRBJ2-1; 12 nucleotides agree with TRBD2. Germline V gives CDR1 SEHNR, CDR2 FQNEAQ (reference sequence). With V trimmed by 1 base and J by 1 base, 8 bases remained unmatched. The CDR3 is 19 residues long. As DNA, the CDR3 is TGTGCCAGCAGCTTAGGGCTAGCGGGAGGGCCGACGTCCTACAATGAGCAGTTCTTC. It translates to CASSLGLAGGPTSYNEQFF.

J is TRBJ2-1 and V is TRBV5-1, with a tentative D call TRBD2 (5 bases). This CDR3 has 12 residues. Trimming pared 6 bases from V and 9 bases from J, leaving 13 bases between. The germline V gene has CDR1 SGHRS and CDR2 YFSETQ. In DNA form, the CDR3 reads TGCGCCAGCACGGGGTCAGCCTTTGAGCAGTTCTTC. Its protein is CASTGSAFEQFF. The full variable domain, its missing parts supplied by reference TRBV5-1 and TRBJ2-1, is KAGVTQTPRYLIKTRGQQVTLSCSPISGHRSVSWYQQTPGQGLQFLFEYFSETQRNKGNFPGRFSGRQFSNSRSEMNVSTLELGDSALYLCASTGSAFEQFFGPGTRLTVL.

The chain carries TRBV30 and TRBJ2-7; TRBD1 agrees at 7 bases. Germline CDR1 reads GTSNPN; CDR2 reads SVGIG (reference sequence). After removal of 1 base from V and 1 base from J, the junction contained 7 bases not matched to a gene. The CDR3 is made up of 15 amino acids. CDR3 amino acids: CAWSAPTGHSYEQYF. The CDR3 region has the DNA TGTGCCTGGAGTGCCCCGACAGGGCATTCCTACGAGCAGTACTTC.